The T cell receptor beta chain described here comes from a study of CD8 T cells in ankylosing spondylitis. Germline CDR1 is SEHNR and CDR2 is FQNEAQ (reference sequence). The J segment lost 7 bases and the V segment lost 1 base, leaving 5 bases of the junction unmatched. There are 16 residues in the CDR3. Each CDR3 protein gets one entry after TCRdb re-called the 5' RACE reads with MiXCR. This sample carries some 100,000 distinct CDR3 sequences, about 8.5% of them seen once, and the ten largest clones take 9.9%. J is TRBJ2-1 and V is TRBV7-9, with TRBD2 identical over 12 bases. This TCR was recovered from a male donor with ankylosing spondylitis or in good health (not recorded which). The sample taken for sequencing was blood, either unsorted or a sorted T cell fraction (not recorded which). The CDR3 region has the DNA TGTGCCAGCAGCTTAGGAGGACTAGCGGGAAATAATGAGCAGTTCTTC. It codes for CASSLGGLAGNNEQFF.